This T cell receptor (beta chain) emerged from a study of shared clonotypes between healthy human individuals. Study summary: Three CD4 naive, three CD4 memory, two CD8 naive and one CD8 memory plate were used per donor.

The assay was carried out at the deep level. Produced via immunoSEQ multiplex PCR; TCRdb's table is partial and in-frame only. The table includes 1,500,000 or so clones, about 98.5% detected once. The study's findings and limits: Donor scarcity curtailed the genetic and exposure-history diversity represented herein.

V shed 6 bases and J shed 6 bases, with 15 bases lying between them. Germline V lookup: CDR1 LNHDA, CDR2 SQIVND (reference sequence). The CDR3 covers 14 residues. Regarding this clone: The target antigen is unknown.

Sequenced input: naive CD4+ T cells sorted from blood. The subset is: CD45RA+ positively selected. The chain couples TRBV19 to TRBJ1-5; D gene uncertain. This receptor was identified in a man younger than 45 in good health. The CDR3: CASSLDEFRQPQHF. CDR3 coding DNA: TGTGCCAGTAGCCTGGATGAATTTCGTCAGCCCCAGCATTTT.